The 2 T cell receptor beta chains below were found in one sample sequenced in a study of blood T cell repertoires in COVID-19. Sequenced by immunoSEQ multiplex PCR; TCRdb stores in-frame clones only, minus some. The table includes almost 85,000 clones, around nine tenths detected once. Sequences were obtained from PBMCs or T cells enriched from blood (not recorded which). Receptors were obtained from a woman aged 50 to 65 with acute COVID-19.

The DNA for the CDR3 is TGTGCCATCAGTCCCCGACAAACAGGGAACACCGGGGAGCTGTTTTTT. Protein: CAISPRQTGNTGELFF. This chain uses TRBV10-3 with TRBJ2-2; perhaps TRBD1 as D (5 bases). CDR1 is ENHRY, CDR2 SYGVKD, per germline. V was shortened by 5 bases and J by 1 base, with 14 bases between the two germline ends. The CDR3 spans 16 residues.

This chain connects TRBV29-1 to TRBJ2-1; 8 nucleotides align to TRBD2. The CDR3 is made up of 17 amino acids. Germline CDR1 reads SQVTM; CDR2 reads ANQGSEA. Trimming at V came to 6 bases and at J to 4 bases, leaving 17 bases not matched to a gene. The DNA for the CDR3 is TGCAGCGTAGACCTCGACGTTGGCGGGAGGTGGTACAATGAGCAGTTCTTC. Amino acids: CSVDLDVGGRWYNEQFF.